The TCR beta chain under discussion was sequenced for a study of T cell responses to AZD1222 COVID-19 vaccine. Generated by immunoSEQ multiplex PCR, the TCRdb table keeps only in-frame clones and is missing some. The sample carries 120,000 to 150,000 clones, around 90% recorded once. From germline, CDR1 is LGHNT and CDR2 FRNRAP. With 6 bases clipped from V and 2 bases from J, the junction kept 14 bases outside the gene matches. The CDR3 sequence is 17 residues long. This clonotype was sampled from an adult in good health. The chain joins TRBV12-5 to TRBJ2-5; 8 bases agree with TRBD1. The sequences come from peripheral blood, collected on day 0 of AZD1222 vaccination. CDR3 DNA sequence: TGTGCTAGTGGCAGAAGTGGTGGGACAGGATTACAAGAGACCCAGTACTTC. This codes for CASGRSGGTGLQETQYF.